One and the same sample provided the 11 T cell receptor beta chains below, sequenced in a study of blood T cells in healthy people across ages. The use of a sample-barcoded 5' primer and a J-beta primer mix characterized a second PCR of 7 to 11 cycles. MiXCR was run by TCRdb on the 5' RACE reads, yielding one entry per CDR3 protein. Of more than 800,000 distinct CDR3 sequences listed, 25% to 30% are singletons. Sequences were obtained from blood. The receptors come from a woman older than 75 in good health.

V gene TRBV12-3 or TRBV12-4 combines with J gene TRBJ2-3; D is undetermined. V was shortened by 6 bases and J by 0 bases, with 10 bases between the two germline ends. This CDR3 spans 14 amino acids. CDR3 sequence: CASSTLPSTDTQYF. DNA of the CDR3: TGTGCCAGCAGCACACTTCCTAGCACAGATACGCAGTATTTT.

This clonotype showed up many times. This sequence joins TRBV6-5 and TRBJ2-3; TRBD2 agrees at 13 bases. J gave up 6 bases and V 5 bases, and 8 bases lay outside the gene matches. The CDR3 totals 16 residues. The germline gives CDR1 MNHEY, CDR2 SVGAGI. Here the CDR3 reads CASSRLAGGTHDTQYF. In DNA, the CDR3 is TGTGCCAGCAGTCGACTAGCGGGGGGAACCCACGATACGCAGTATTTT.

The genes are TRBV12-3 or TRBV12-4 and TRBJ1-2, with D unclear. This CDR3 has 13 amino acids. V lost 8 bases and J lost 11, with 21 bases in between. CDR3 sequence: CASGLYTDFFYTF. The DNA of the CDR3 is TGTGCCAGCGGCTTATACACGGACTTTTTTTACACCTTC.

Points on this clonotype: A read error may be the cause here, since a much bigger clone is one base away. Here the CDR3 reads CASSLQWGELFF. CDR3 in DNA: TGTGCCAGCAGTTTACAGTGGGGGGAGCTGTTTTTT. The chain uses TRBV12-3 or TRBV12-4 and TRBJ2-2; D gene ambiguous. Trimming left V 2 bases short and J 8 bases short, with 6 bases between. The CDR3 is 12 amino acids.

This clonotype was seen only once. The V gene is TRBV6-5, the J gene TRBJ2-3, with D possibly matching TRBD2 (5 bases). V was clipped by 10 bases and J by 9 bases, with 20 bases between them. CDR3 length equals 13 residues. Germline assignment: CDR1 MNHEY and CDR2 SVGAGI. The CDR3 spells CATTDRGRATQYF. In DNA, the CDR3 is TGTGCCACCACAGACCGGGGAAGGGCGACGCAGTATTTT.

The V and J genes are TRBV12-3 or TRBV12-4 and TRBJ1-1, with D possibly being TRBD1 (5 bases). Trimming took 9 bases from V and 2 from J, leaving 16 bases between them. The CDR3 length is 14 residues. The CDR3 bases are TGTGCCAGTCTTCGTCGGGGGGGAAACACTGAAGCTTTCTTT. Translation gives CASLRRGGNTEAFF.

This clonotype was seen a single time. V is TRBV20-1 and J is TRBJ2-3; 9 positions match TRBD2. The trim removed 6 bases at V and 1 base at J, leaving 8 bases unmatched. The germline V gene has CDR1 DFQATT and CDR2 SNEGSKA (reference sequence). The CDR3 is made up of 15 amino acids. The CDR3 reads CSAKRGDPGTDTQYF. CDR3 nucleotides: TGCAGTGCCAAGCGGGGGGACCCTGGCACAGATACGCAGTATTTT.

V is TRBV7-8 and J is TRBJ2-1; 11 bases map to TRBD1. After removal of 4 bases from V and 8 bases from J, the junction contained 7 bases not matched to a gene. CDR1 and CDR2 (germline): SGHVS, FQNEAQ. The CDR3 has 15 residues. CDR3 DNA: TGTGCCAGCAGCTCCCGGGACAGGGGGAGGGATGAGCAGTTCTTC. Its protein is CASSSRDRGRDEQFF.

This clonotype was observed a few times. Since a much larger clone is just one base distant, this may be a read error. The chain carries TRBV10-3 and TRBJ2-5; no firm D call. The CDR3 is 13 residues long. Germline CDR1 is ENHRY and CDR2 is SYGVKD. V was shortened by 5 bases and J by 11 bases, with 18 bases between the two germline ends. CDR3 loop: CAISLGPDDEQYF. The CDR3 region has the DNA TGTGCCATCAGTCTCGGACCGGACGATGAGCAGTACTTC.

This clonotype was observed many times. V usage is TRBV4-1 and J usage is TRBJ2-5, with 9 bases identical to TRBD1. Looked up from germline, CDR1 is MGHRA and CDR2 is YSYEKL. The CDR3 runs 18 residues. Unmatched junction bases numbered 15, after V lost 2 bases and J lost 5 bases. CDR3 sequence reads: CASSQRRAVTGGLETQYF. In DNA form, the CDR3 reads TGCGCCAGCAGCCAAAGAAGGGCTGTGACAGGGGGATTGGAGACCCAGTACTTC.

V usage is TRBV9 and J usage is TRBJ2-5; 8 nucleotides agree with TRBD1. Gene TRBJ2-7 matches the end of the DNA better, so the J call may be wrong. The CDR3 sequence is 15 residues long. CDR1 and CDR2 (germline): SGDLS, YYNGEE. CDR3 protein: CASSVDQGASYEQYF. As DNA, the CDR3 is TGTGCCAGCAGCGTAGATCAGGGGGCAAGCTACGAGCAGTACTTC.